These T cell receptor beta chains were read from a single sample in a study of identical twins. One entry per CDR3 protein, called by TCRdb with MiXCR from the 5' RACE reads. Of 650,000 to 800,000 distinct CDR3 sequences in the sample, approximately 9% were seen once. These data also featured in a second study, about yellow fever vaccine responses in identical twins.

The sample was PBMCs. The receptors stem from a woman aged 18-29 years in good health. Each CDR3 is given with its conserved first and last residue. The D gene is left open where the match is weak. Size tells how often a clone was seen (once, few, many) or the class of an expanded clone, and some rows leave it out.

v_gene	d_gene	j_gene	abundance	CDR3aa	CDR3nt
TRBV3-1	TRBD2	TRBJ2-7	few	CASSQTGTSGRYEQYF	TGTGCCAGCAGCCAAACCGGGACTAGCGGCCGCTACGAGCAGTACTTC
TRBV5-1	TRBD2	TRBJ2-3	few	CASSLGTSATDTQYF	TGCGCCAGCAGCTTGGGGACTAGCGCCACAGATACGCAGTATTTT
TRBV20-1	TRBD1	TRBJ2-7	.	CSAPDRAISYEQYF	TGCAGTGCACCAGACAGGGCCATCTCCTACGAGCAGTACTTC
TRBV2	.	TRBJ2-3	.	CASSVQGQIADTQYF	TGTGCCAGCAGCGTACAGGGTCAGATAGCAGATACGCAGTATTTT
TRBV7-9	.	TRBJ1-4	.	CASSLARDYNEKLFF	TGTGCCAGCAGCTTAGCCAGGGATTATAATGAAAAACTGTTTTTT
TRBV7-3	TRBD2	TRBJ2-3	many	CASSLSQRGAGADTQYF	TGTGCCAGCAGCTTAAGCCAGCGGGGGGCCGGGGCAGATACGCAGTATTTT
TRBV5-1	.	TRBJ2-5	.	CASSSNSGAQETQYF	TGCGCCAGCAGCTCCAACAGCGGAGCACAAGAGACCCAGTACTTC
TRBV2	TRBD2	TRBJ2-7	.	CASSEREGLAGFYEQYF	TGTGCCAGCAGTGAACGGGAAGGACTAGCGGGTTTCTACGAGCAGTACTTC
TRBV7-3	.	TRBJ2-2	many	CASRTLNTGELFF	TGTGCCAGTCGGACTCTTAACACCGGGGAGCTGTTTTTT
TRBV3-1	.	TRBJ2-1	few	CASSQDRLALISDEQFF	TGTGCCAGCAGCCAAGATCGCCTAGCTTTAATCAGTGATGAGCAGTTCTTC
TRBV29-1	.	TRBJ2-7	many	CSVVTWEGGYEQYF	TGCAGCGTCGTCACATGGGAAGGAGGCTACGAGCAGTACTTC
TRBV20-1	.	TRBJ1-4	.	CSAQLLYEKLFF	TGCAGTGCCCAACTTCTCTATGAAAAACTGTTTTTT
TRBV10-3	TRBD1	TRBJ2-3	.	CAISDPPRGLGWDTQYF	TGTGCCATCAGTGACCCCCCCAGGGGGCTGGGTTGGGATACGCAGTATTTT
TRBV3-1	.	TRBJ1-2	many	CASSQGSNYGYTF	TGTGCCAGCAGCCAAGGGTCTAACTATGGCTACACCTTC
TRBV12-3/TRBV12-4	.	TRBJ2-2	many	CACRAGAGTGELFF	TGTGCCTGCCGTGCGGGGGCGGGCACCGGGGAGCTGTTTTTT
TRBV4-3	.	TRBJ2-3	few	CASSQDFGRTDTQYF	TGCGCCAGCAGCCAAGATTTCGGCCGCACAGATACGCAGTATTTT
TRBV7-7	.	TRBJ2-7	.	CASSPLVGGNEQYF	TGTGCTAGCAGCCCTTTGGTTGGGGGGAACGAGCAGTACTTC
TRBV4-2	.	TRBJ2-1	few	CASSQARPTEQFF	TGTGCCAGCAGCCAAGCTCGGCCAACTGAGCAGTTCTTC
TRBV7-6	TRBD2	TRBJ2-1	.	CASSLGAGGLYNEQFF	TGTGCCAGCAGCTTAGGGGCGGGAGGGCTGTACAATGAGCAGTTCTTC
TRBV5-1	.	TRBJ2-1	many	CASSLRDGGNNEQFF	TGCGCCAGCAGCTTGCGTGACGGGGGCAACAATGAGCAGTTCTTC
TRBV4-2	.	TRBJ1-4	.	CASSQDILQAASLFF	TGTGCCAGCAGCCAAGATATCCTCCAGGCGGCGTCACTGTTTTTT
TRBV7-9	.	TRBJ2-1	many	CASSLVTPGTNEQFF	TGTGCCAGCAGCTTAGTGACTCCAGGGACCAATGAGCAGTTCTTC
TRBV2	TRBD2	TRBJ2-5	many	CASSNSGPGVGTQYF	TGTGCCAGCAGTAATAGCGGGCCGGGTGTTGGGACCCAGTACTTC
TRBV14	.	TRBJ2-2	few	CASSRQRTGPFPGELFF	TGTGCCAGCAGCCGACAAAGGACGGGGCCGTTCCCCGGGGAGCTGTTTTTT
TRBV5-1	.	TRBJ2-3	few	CASSLGALDTQYF	TGCGCCAGCAGCTTAGGGGCGTTGGATACGCAGTATTTT
TRBV25-1	.	TRBJ2-7	few	CASSESGRIYEQYF	TGTGCCAGCAGTGAATCGGGACGGATCTACGAGCAGTACTTC
TRBV19	TRBD2	TRBJ2-7	.	CASSISGSSNEQYF	TGTGCCAGTAGTATCAGCGGGAGTAGTAACGAGCAGTACTTC
TRBV6-1	.	TRBJ2-7	few	CASRQVGTYEQYF	TGTGCCAGCAGACAGGTCGGGACTTACGAGCAGTACTTC
TRBV10-3	.	TRBJ2-3	many	CAISDLKRGTDTQYF	TGTGCCATCAGTGACTTAAAAAGGGGCACAGATACGCAGTATTTT
TRBV12-3/TRBV12-4	TRBD1	TRBJ2-3	many	CASSHMTGSDTQYF	TGTGCCAGCAGTCACATGACAGGGTCGGATACGCAGTATTTT
TRBV12-3/TRBV12-4	.	TRBJ2-2	many	CASSRRENTGELFF	TGTGCCAGCAGTCGCAGGGAGAACACCGGGGAGCTGTTTTTT
TRBV20-1	.	TRBJ2-7	.	CSARDSDSLVGQYF	TGCAGTGCTAGAGATTCGGACAGCTTGGTGGGGCAGTACTTC
TRBV7-8	.	TRBJ1-6	few	CASTGGATNSPLHF	TGTGCCAGCACAGGAGGGGCGACTAATTCACCCCTCCACTTT
TRBV29-1	.	TRBJ2-3	many	CSAGSDTQYF	TGCAGCGCCGGGTCAGATACGCAGTATTTT
TRBV2	TRBD2	TRBJ2-5	.	CASSERWASGAKEETQYF	TGTGCCAGCAGTGAACGTTGGGCTAGCGGGGCAAAAGAAGAGACCCAGTACTTC
TRBV20-1	.	TRBJ1-1	few	CSARTGQGTEAFF	TGCAGTGCTAGAACTGGGCAGGGCACTGAAGCTTTCTTT
TRBV30	.	TRBJ2-7	.	CAWKGPQYEQYF	TGTGCCTGGAAGGGACCCCAGTACGAGCAGTACTTC
TRBV6-5	TRBD2	TRBJ2-2	few	CASSYGIGLANTGELFF	TGTGCCAGCAGTTACGGTATCGGACTAGCGAACACCGGGGAGCTGTTTTTT
TRBV5-1	TRBD1	TRBJ2-7	many	CASSPGQIYEQYF	TGCGCCAGCAGCCCGGGACAGATCTACGAGCAGTACTTC
TRBV29-1	.	TRBJ1-1	.	CSVESGRNTEAFF	TGCAGCGTTGAATCGGGGAGGAACACTGAAGCTTTCTTT
TRBV7-3	TRBD2	TRBJ2-1	many	CASSPPIAGGSYNEQFF	TGTGCCAGCAGCCCCCCGATAGCGGGGGGATCCTACAATGAGCAGTTCTTC
TRBV12-3/TRBV12-4	TRBD2	TRBJ2-7	few	CASSFFSGGIYEQYF	TGTGCCAGCAGTTTTTTTTCGGGGGGGATCTACGAGCAGTACTTC
TRBV5-1	.	TRBJ2-6	.	CASSPGTFSGANVLTF	TGCGCCAGCAGCCCGGGGACGTTCTCTGGGGCCAACGTCCTGACTTTC
TRBV29-1	.	TRBJ2-2	many	CSVQGQFGELFF	TGCAGCGTTCAAGGGCAGTTCGGGGAGCTGTTTTTT
TRBV20-1	.	TRBJ2-1	.	CSAGPWSSEQFF	TGCAGTGCAGGCCCCTGGTCGAGTGAGCAGTTCTTC
TRBV5-6	.	TRBJ1-5	few	CASSHSGPGRNQPQHF	TGTGCCAGCAGTCATAGCGGCCCTGGGCGCAATCAGCCCCAGCATTTT
TRBV27	TRBD2	TRBJ2-1	.	CASRLLPAGGQNEQFF	TGTGCCAGCAGACTCCTACCAGCGGGAGGCCAAAATGAGCAGTTCTTC
TRBV20-1	TRBD2	TRBJ2-2	few	CSAGGLTTGELFF	TGCAGTGCTGGGGGACTAACCACCGGGGAGCTGTTTTTT
TRBV20-1	TRBD2	TRBJ2-7	.	CSAIILAGEHYEQYF	TGCAGTGCCATAATACTAGCGGGGGAGCACTACGAGCAGTACTTC
TRBV11-2	.	TRBJ2-5	few	CASSLGGLGAGETQYF	TGTGCCAGCAGCTTAGGGGGTTTGGGAGCTGGAGAGACCCAGTACTTC
TRBV12-3/TRBV12-4	.	TRBJ2-7	many	CASSFQSLLEQYF	TGTGCCAGCAGTTTTCAGTCCCTTCTCGAGCAGTACTTC
TRBV7-2	.	TRBJ1-1	many	CASSAATTEAFF	TGTGCCAGCAGCGCGGCGACAACTGAAGCTTTCTTT
TRBV20-1	.	TRBJ2-7	.	CSANKPSSSYEQYF	TGCAGTGCTAACAAACCCTCTAGCTCCTACGAGCAGTACTTC